A selection of T cell receptor beta chains follows, all from one sample in a study of OX40 agonist ivuxolimab in advanced cancers. The table came from immunoSEQ multiplex PCR; TCRdb's copy has only in-frame clones and leaves some out. Of approximately 30,000 clones listed, approximately 84% are singletons. Specimen: CD4+ or CD8+ T cells sorted from blood, collected in a trial of the OX40 agonist ivuxolimab. The receptors derive from an adult with an advanced solid tumor such as melanoma, head and neck, liver or kidney cancer. The CDR3 runs from the conserved cysteine through the conserved F or W. The order of the fields is V gene, clone size, J gene, CDR3 length, D gene, CDR3 protein, CDR3 DNA. The D gene is left open where the match is weak. Expanded clones get a size class; other rows say once, few or many, or leave the size out.

v_gene: TRBV18; abundance: .; j_gene: TRBJ2-7; len: 14; d_gene: .; CDR3aa: CASSPLRETYEQYF; CDR3nt: TGTGCCAGCTCACCACTTCGGGAGACCTACGAGCAGTACTTC
v_gene: TRBV19; abundance: .; j_gene: TRBJ1-5; len: 14; d_gene: TRBD1; CDR3aa: CASSSGTANQPQHF; CDR3nt: TGTGCCAGTAGTTCGGGGACAGCCAATCAGCCCCAGCATTTT
v_gene: TRBV9; abundance: .; j_gene: TRBJ2-3; len: 18; d_gene: TRBD2; CDR3aa: CASSPFALAGGPTDTQYF; CDR3nt: TGTGCCAGCAGCCCCTTTGCCCTAGCGGGGGGTCCCACAGATACGCAGTATTTT
v_gene: TRBV30; abundance: .; j_gene: TRBJ2-6; len: 16; d_gene: .; CDR3aa: CAWSSEKSSGANVLTF; CDR3nt: TGTGCCTGGAGTTCGGAGAAAAGCTCTGGGGCCAACGTCCTGACTTTC
v_gene: TRBV18; abundance: .; j_gene: TRBJ2-7; len: 17; d_gene: .; CDR3aa: CASSPETWQKVQYEQYF; CDR3nt: TGTGCCAGCTCACCGGAAACTTGGCAGAAGGTCCAATACGAGCAGTACTTC
v_gene: TRBV9; abundance: once; j_gene: TRBJ1-1; len: 14; d_gene: TRBD1; CDR3aa: CASSSGGLNTEAFF; CDR3nt: TGTGCCAGCAGCTCAGGGGGCCTGAACACTGAAGCTTTCTTT
v_gene: TRBV6-5; abundance: .; j_gene: TRBJ2-7; len: 15; d_gene: TRBD2; CDR3aa: CASSPRPSGDYEQYF; CDR3nt: TGTGCCAGCAGCCCCCGCCCTAGCGGGGACTACGAGCAGTACTTC
v_gene: TRBV9; abundance: .; j_gene: TRBJ2-5; len: 15; d_gene: TRBD1; CDR3aa: CASSFRDRGETAQYF; CDR3nt: TGTGCCAGCAGCTTCCGGGACAGGGGAGAGACGGCCCAGTACTTC
v_gene: TRBV6-5; abundance: .; j_gene: TRBJ1-1; len: 15; d_gene: TRBD1; CDR3aa: CASSTRQGLNTEAFF; CDR3nt: TGTGCCAGCAGCACCCGACAGGGCCTGAACACTGAAGCTTTCTTT
v_gene: TRBV6-5; abundance: .; j_gene: TRBJ2-2; len: 13; d_gene: .; CDR3aa: CASSLGVTGELFF; CDR3nt: TGTGCCAGCAGCCTAGGGGTCACCGGGGAGCTGTTTTTT
v_gene: TRBV28; abundance: .; j_gene: TRBJ1-4; len: 14; d_gene: .; CDR3aa: CASSEPGQEEKLFF; CDR3nt: TGTGCCAGCAGTGAACCGGGACAAGAGGAAAAACTGTTTTTT
v_gene: TRBV6-1; abundance: .; j_gene: TRBJ1-5; len: 16; d_gene: .; CDR3aa: CASSEVSGQGNQPQHF; CDR3nt: TGTGCCAGCAGTGAAGTAAGCGGGCAGGGGAATCAGCCCCAGCATTTT
v_gene: TRBV28; abundance: .; j_gene: TRBJ1-5; len: 17; d_gene: .; CDR3aa: CASSSLRGAGSNQPQHF; CDR3nt: TGTGCCAGCAGTTCCCTGAGGGGGGCGGGTAGCAATCAGCCCCAGCATTTT
v_gene: TRBV19; abundance: .; j_gene: TRBJ2-6; len: 15; d_gene: .; CDR3aa: CASSIEVTGANVLTF; CDR3nt: TGTGCCAGTAGTATCGAGGTAACTGGGGCCAACGTCCTGACTTTC
v_gene: TRBV7-3; abundance: .; j_gene: TRBJ2-1; len: 15; d_gene: TRBD2; CDR3aa: CASSLLAGAKDEQFF; CDR3nt: TGTGCCAGCAGTTTACTAGCGGGAGCAAAGGATGAGCAGTTCTTC
v_gene: TRBV5-5; abundance: once; j_gene: TRBJ2-2; len: 14; d_gene: .; CDR3aa: CASSPGENTGELFF; CDR3nt: TGTGCCAGCAGCCCTGGCGAGAACACCGGGGAGCTGTTTTTT
v_gene: TRBV9; abundance: .; j_gene: TRBJ1-1; len: 14; d_gene: TRBD1; CDR3aa: CASSASTGGTEAFF; CDR3nt: TGTGCCAGCAGCGCTTCGACAGGGGGCACTGAAGCTTTCTTT
v_gene: TRBV7-3; abundance: .; j_gene: TRBJ2-1; len: 17; d_gene: TRBD2; CDR3aa: CASSLTTGLADYNEQFF; CDR3nt: TGTGCCAGCAGCTTAACGACTGGGCTAGCGGACTACAATGAGCAGTTCTTC
v_gene: TRBV5-8; abundance: .; j_gene: TRBJ2-7; len: 16; d_gene: .; CDR3aa: CASSAGTSTIPYEQYF; CDR3nt: TGTGCCAGCAGCGCCGGGACATCCACTATTCCCTACGAGCAGTACTTC
v_gene: TRBV9; abundance: few; j_gene: TRBJ2-1; len: 16; d_gene: .; CDR3aa: CASSVGGDPSYNEQFF; CDR3nt: TGTGCCAGCAGCGTTGGAGGAGACCCATCCTACAATGAGCAGTTCTTC
v_gene: TRBV6-4; abundance: once; j_gene: TRBJ2-1; len: 18; d_gene: TRBD2; CDR3aa: CASSKWTSGGSSYNEQFF; CDR3nt: TGTGCCAGCAGTAAATGGACTAGCGGGGGGAGCTCCTACAATGAGCAGTTCTTC
v_gene: TRBV2; abundance: .; j_gene: TRBJ2-1; len: 17; d_gene: TRBD2; CDR3aa: CASSVILLAGVNNEQFF; CDR3nt: TGTGCCAGCAGCGTCATTCTTCTAGCGGGAGTTAACAATGAGCAGTTCTTC
v_gene: TRBV7-9; abundance: once; j_gene: TRBJ2-7; len: 11; d_gene: .; CDR3aa: CASSLDWEQYF; CDR3nt: TGTGCCAGCAGCTTGGACTGGGAGCAGTACTTC
v_gene: TRBV18; abundance: few; j_gene: TRBJ2-7; len: 15; d_gene: .; CDR3aa: CASSFNRRELDEQYF; CDR3nt: TGTGCCAGCTCATTTAACAGGAGGGAGTTGGACGAGCAGTACTTC
v_gene: TRBV4-1; abundance: .; j_gene: TRBJ2-7; len: 14; d_gene: TRBD2; CDR3aa: CASNMGGSSYEQYF; CDR3nt: TGCGCCAGCAACATGGGGGGGAGCTCCTACGAGCAGTACTTC
v_gene: TRBV10-3; abundance: .; j_gene: TRBJ2-2; len: 13; d_gene: .; CDR3aa: CAIPEGITGELFF; CDR3nt: TGTGCCATCCCTGAGGGGATCACCGGGGAGCTGTTTTTT
v_gene: TRBV7-2; abundance: .; j_gene: TRBJ2-7; len: 13; d_gene: .; CDR3aa: CASSLSSAHEQYF; CDR3nt: TGTGCCAGCAGCTTATCTAGCGCGCACGAGCAGTACTTC
v_gene: TRBV29-1; abundance: once; j_gene: TRBJ1-3; len: 13; d_gene: .; CDR3aa: CSVEKGAGNTIYF; CDR3nt: TGCAGCGTTGAAAAGGGTGCTGGAAACACCATATATTTT
v_gene: TRBV7-2; abundance: .; j_gene: TRBJ2-7; len: 15; d_gene: .; CDR3aa: CASSFPAGRSYEQYF; CDR3nt: TGTGCCAGCAGCTTCCCCGCAGGGAGATCCTACGAGCAGTACTTC
v_gene: TRBV10-1; abundance: .; j_gene: TRBJ1-1; len: 15; d_gene: TRBD1; CDR3aa: CASRSTGGKSTEAFF; CDR3nt: TGCGCCAGCAGGTCGACAGGGGGAAAAAGTACTGAAGCTTTCTTT
v_gene: TRBV2; abundance: few; j_gene: TRBJ2-7; len: 13; d_gene: .; CDR3aa: CASSVTGQYEQYF; CDR3nt: TGTGCCAGCAGTGTCACAGGTCAATACGAGCAGTACTTC